The clone carrying this T cell receptor beta chain was observed a handful of times. The antigen is undetermined. The sample originates from a study of early T cells in non-severe SARS-CoV-2 infection. At the level of the study: Whole-blood bulk RNA, unsorted, was sequenced, and chains were unpaired.

Attached unique molecular identifiers marked individual cDNA molecules. TCRdb fed the 5' RACE reads into MiXCR, producing one record per CDR3 protein. The sample includes some 50,000 distinct CDR3 sequences, about 10% of them seen just once. Study-wide results and limits: VDJdb-based annotation leaned toward anti-spike CD8 responses and missed private and CD4 specificities.

CDR1 is KGHSH, CDR2 LQKENI, per germline. The CDR3 sequence is 13 residues long. Trimming shortened V by 1 base and J by 2 bases, and 5 bases separated the two germline ends. V usage is TRBV18 and J usage is TRBJ2-5; no reliable D call. Sequences were obtained from whole blood. This TCR came from an adult who was a healthcare worker with PCR-confirmed SARS-CoV-2 infection or an uninfected control (not recorded which). The chain's CDR3 is CASSPRGQETQYF. The CDR3 DNA follows: TGTGCCAGCTCACCACGAGGTCAAGAGACCCAGTACTTC.